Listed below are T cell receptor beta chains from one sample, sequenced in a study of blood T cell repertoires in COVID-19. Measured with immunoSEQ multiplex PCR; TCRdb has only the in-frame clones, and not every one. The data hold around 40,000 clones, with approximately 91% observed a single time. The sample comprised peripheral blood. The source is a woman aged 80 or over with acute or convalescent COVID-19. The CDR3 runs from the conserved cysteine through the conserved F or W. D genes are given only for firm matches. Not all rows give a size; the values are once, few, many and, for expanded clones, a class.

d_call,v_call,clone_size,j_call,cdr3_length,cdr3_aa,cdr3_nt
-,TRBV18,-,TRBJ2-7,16,CASSPSGQGRGGEQYF,TGTGCCAGCTCACCGTCAGGCCAGGGTAGGGGTGGAGAGCAGTACTTC
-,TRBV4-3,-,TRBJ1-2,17,CASSQERVYDGNYGYTF,TGCGCCAGCAGCCAAGAGCGGGTTTACGACGGAAACTATGGCTACACCTTC
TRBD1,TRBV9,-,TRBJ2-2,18,CASSRSGTGGTNTGELFF,TGTGCCAGCAGCAGGTCGGGGACAGGGGGAACTAACACCGGGGAGCTGTTTTTT
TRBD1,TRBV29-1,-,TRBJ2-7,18,CSVESAGTGGGGSYEQYF,TGCAGCGTTGAATCGGCCGGGACAGGGGGCGGGGGATCCTACGAGCAGTACTTC
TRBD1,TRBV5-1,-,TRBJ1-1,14,CASSQQGTNTEAFF,TGCGCCAGCAGCCAACAGGGGACGAACACTGAAGCTTTCTTT
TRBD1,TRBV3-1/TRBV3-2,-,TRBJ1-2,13,CASSRTGGTGYTF,TGTGCCAGCAGCCGCACAGGGGGAACTGGCTACACCTTC
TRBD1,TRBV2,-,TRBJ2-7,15,CASRNGDRGVDEQYF,TGTGCCAGCAGGAACGGCGACAGGGGGGTTGACGAGCAGTACTTC
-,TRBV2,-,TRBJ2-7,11,CASSVSGEQYF,TGTGCCAGCAGTGTATCCGGGGAGCAGTACTTC
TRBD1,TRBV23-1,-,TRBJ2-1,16,CASSQSRRGRMNEQFF,TGCGCCAGCAGTCAATCTCGCAGGGGGCGAATGAATGAGCAGTTCTTC
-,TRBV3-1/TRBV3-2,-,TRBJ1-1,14,CASSQTGLGTEAFF,TGTGCCAGCAGCCAAACAGGGTTAGGGACTGAAGCTTTCTTT
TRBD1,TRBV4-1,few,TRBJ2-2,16,CASSQATGGLGGELFF,TGCGCCAGCAGCCAAGCGACAGGGGGCCTGGGCGGGGAGCTGTTTTTT
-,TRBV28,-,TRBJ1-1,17,CASSFGGITGRDTEAFF,TGTGCCAGCAGTTTTGGGGGGATAACAGGGAGGGACACTGAAGCTTTCTTT
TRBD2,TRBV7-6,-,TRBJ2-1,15,CASSTLAGARDEQFF,TGTGCCAGCAGCACACTAGCGGGGGCTAGGGATGAGCAGTTCTTC
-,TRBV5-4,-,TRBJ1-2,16,CASSFGGGLVDNGYTF,TGTGCCAGCAGCTTCGGCGGGGGGCTAGTTGATAATGGCTACACCTTC
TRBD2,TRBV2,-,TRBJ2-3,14,CASSREAGGDTQYF,TGTGCCAGCAGCCGGGAAGCGGGGGGGGATACGCAGTATTTT
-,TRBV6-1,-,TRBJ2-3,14,CASTGRGGTDTQYF,TGTGCCAGCACAGGCAGGGGAGGGACAGATACGCAGTATTTT
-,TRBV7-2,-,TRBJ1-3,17,CASSSQTGRSSGNTIYF,TGTGCCAGCAGCTCACAAACAGGGCGGAGCTCTGGAAACACCATATATTTT
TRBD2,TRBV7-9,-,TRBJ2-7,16,CASSSSGGGTSYEQYF,TGTGCCAGCAGCTCTAGCGGGGGTGGCACCTCCTACGAGCAGTACTTC
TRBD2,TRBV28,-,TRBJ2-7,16,CASSLWSSGGAYEQYF,TGTGCCAGCAGTTTATGGTCGAGCGGGGGAGCTTACGAGCAGTACTTC
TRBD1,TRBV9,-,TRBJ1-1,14,CASSVVGGQGEAFF,TGTGCCAGCAGCGTAGTAGGGGGACAGGGGGAAGCTTTCTTT
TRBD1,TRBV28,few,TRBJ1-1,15,CASSLSRTGSTEAFF,TGTGCCAGCAGTTTATCAAGGACAGGGTCCACTGAAGCTTTCTTT
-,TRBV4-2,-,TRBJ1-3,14,CASSPGHSGNTIYF,TGTGCCAGCAGTCCAGGGCACTCTGGAAACACCATATATTTT
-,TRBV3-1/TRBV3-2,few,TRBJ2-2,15,CASSQERLSSGELFF,TGTGCCAGCAGCCAAGAAAGATTGAGCTCCGGGGAGCTGTTTTTT
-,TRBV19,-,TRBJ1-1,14,CASSMGHLNTEAFF,TGTGCCAGTAGTATGGGACACCTGAACACTGAAGCTTTCTTT
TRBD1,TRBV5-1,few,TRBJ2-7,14,CASSLTGGEDEQYF,TGCGCCAGCAGCTTGACAGGGGGTGAGGACGAGCAGTACTTC
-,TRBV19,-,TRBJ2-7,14,CASSNGGSSYEQYF,TGTGCCAGTAGTAATGGGGGCAGCTCCTACGAGCAGTACTTC
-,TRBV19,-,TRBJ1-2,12,CASSPGGYGYTF,TGTGCCAGTAGCCCCGGGGGCTATGGCTACACCTTC
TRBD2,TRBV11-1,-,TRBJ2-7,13,CASSLNGLDVQYF,TGTGCCAGCAGCTTAAACGGACTAGATGTGCAGTACTTC